This T cell receptor (beta chain) was identified in a study of Ad26.COV2.S vaccination and SARS-CoV-2 variants. Study overall: Sample donor was a member of the COV1001 Ad26.COV2.S trial arm. Ad26.COV2.S was injected intramuscularly once or twice, 56 days apart.

Method: immunoSEQ multiplex PCR; TCRdb's copy keeps in-frame clones and lacks some. The table records 350,000 to 400,000 clones, less than 90% of them present only once. V lost 4 bases and J lost 1, with 11 bases in between. Germline assignment: CDR1 SGHDT and CDR2 YYEEEE. The CDR3 has 14 amino acids. Treatment: 15 to 20 received Ad26.COV2.S at low or high dose, single or two shots; 5 received placebo; per-sample allocation not given. Sampling was performed 63 days after the first vaccine or placebo injection. The vaccine delivered Wuhan-strain SARS-CoV-2 spike through an Ad26 vector. The sequence derives from a person between 18 and 65 years old who received the Ad26.COV2.S COVID-19 vaccine or a placebo. The sample in question was peripheral blood, obtained in a trial of Ad26.COV2.S vaccine versus placebo. The chain uses TRBV5-6 and TRBJ1-2; no clear D gene. The CDR3 reads CASSPDGVNYGYTF. CDR3 in DNA: TGTGCCAGCAGCCCAGACGGGGTTAACTATGGCTACACCTTC.